The 8 T cell receptor beta chains reported below all come from one sample, sequenced in a study of beta chain features in type 1 diabetes (dated by TCRdb to the late 2010s). Points the paper makes about the study in general: In all four CD4+ subsets, TCRB CDR3 length was moderately but significantly shorter in type 1 diabetes patients.

No antigen has been assigned to these receptors. The library came from the immunoSEQ multiplex PCR assay. The entire isolated RNA was reverse transcribed using the High Capacity cDNA Reverse Transcription Kit, and thus expressed TCRB transcripts were sequenced. TCRdb provides this immuneACCESS table in a form limited to in-frame rearrangements. Some clones are lacking; in checked studies, under half of them reflect an unresolved V gene, and why the rest are absent is not known. This sample has roughly 260,000 clones in its table, and approximately 11% of those were observed once. Around 0.018% of the sample lies in the top ten. Sequenced: naive CD4+ T cells from blood. What this sample's cell subset or site label stands for: true naive CD4+ T cells. These TCRs come from a man younger than 45 with type 1 diabetes.

This clone came up a few times. The V and J genes are TRBV5-4 and TRBJ2-6; D perhaps matches TRBD2 (5 bases). This CDR3 contains 16 residues. CDR1 and CDR2 (germline): SGHNT, YYREEE (reference sequence). Trimming took off 0 bases at V and 0 bases at J, with 7 bases between the two ends. CDR3: CASSLARGSGANVLTF. The CDR3, as DNA: TGTGCCAGCAGCTTGGCTCGGGGCTCTGGGGCCAACGTCCTGACTTTC.

A word on this clone: Other DNA sequences from this sample encode an identical CDR3 as well. V is TRBV19 and J is TRBJ1-6; the match to TRBD1 covers 8 bases. After removal of 6 bases from V and 7 bases from J, the junction contained 5 bases not matched to a gene. The CDR3 covers 14 residues. Germline-derived CDR1 and CDR2 are LNHDA and SQIVND (reference sequence). CDR3 sequence reads: CASSGGQGNSPLHF. The CDR3 DNA sequence: TGTGCCAGTAGCGGTGGACAGGGAAATTCACCCCTCCACTTT.

The chain links TRBV11-2 to TRBJ2-2; a possible D gene is TRBD1 (5 bases). Per the germline V gene, CDR1 is SGHAT and CDR2 is FQNNGV. With 5 bases removed from V and 3 bases from J, the gap between germline ends came to 13 bases. The CDR3 is 15 amino acids. The CDR3 sequence is CASSQGHLYTGELFF. Here the CDR3 DNA reads TGTGCCAGCAGCCAAGGACACCTCTACACCGGGGAGCTGTTTTTT.

This clone turned up a few times. Other DNA sequences from this sample encode an identical CDR3 as well. The rearrangement joins TRBV2 to TRBJ1-1; TRBD1 might be the D (5 bases). CDR1 SNHLY and CDR2 FYNNEI come from the germline V gene. The CDR3 totals 13 residues. Trimming stripped 6 bases from V and 2 bases from J, with 10 bases between. The CDR3 DNA follows: TGTGCCAGCAGCGTCCAGGGAAACACTGAAGCTTTCTTT. Translated, it gives CASSVQGNTEAFF.

The genes are TRBV5-1 and TRBJ2-3; no reliable D call. Germline CDR1 reads SGHRS; CDR2 reads YFSETQ. The CDR3 has 14 amino acids. V was shortened by 4 bases and J by 5 bases, with 14 bases between the two germline ends. CDR3 residues: CASSSHVQRDTQYF. CDR3 sequence (DNA): TGCGCCAGCAGCAGCCACGTTCAAAGAGATACGCAGTATTTT.

This clone was detected only a few times. J is TRBJ2-2 and V is TRBV20-1; 14 nucleotides align to TRBD2. Germline V gene data show CDR1 as DFQATT and CDR2 as SNEGSKA (reference sequence). The junction had 3 bases not matched to a gene; V was cut back by 5 bases and J by 16 bases. The CDR3 covers 11 residues. In DNA, the CDR3 is TGCAGTGCTGGGACTAGCGGGGGAGAGTTTTTT. It codes for CSAGTSGGEFF.

This clone came up a few times. This chain connects TRBV2 to TRBJ1-6; tentative D call: TRBD1 (6 bases). This CDR3 spans 15 amino acids. Germline V gives CDR1 SNHLY, CDR2 FYNNEI. V lost 6 bases to trimming and J lost 6 bases, with 15 bases between them. CDR3 nucleotide sequence: TGTGCCAGCAGCTCCAGGGGAGCGAGTAATTCACCCCTCCACTTT. It codes for CASSSRGASNSPLHF.

This chain links TRBV18 with TRBJ1-1, with TRBD1 matching over 7 bases. Germline V lookup: CDR1 KGHSH, CDR2 LQKENI. Unmatched junction bases numbered 7, after V lost 3 bases and J lost 3 bases. The CDR3 length is 15 residues. CDR3 sequence: CASSPATGMDTEAFF. The CDR3 region has the DNA TGTGCCAGCTCACCCGCGACAGGGATGGACACTGAAGCTTTCTTT.